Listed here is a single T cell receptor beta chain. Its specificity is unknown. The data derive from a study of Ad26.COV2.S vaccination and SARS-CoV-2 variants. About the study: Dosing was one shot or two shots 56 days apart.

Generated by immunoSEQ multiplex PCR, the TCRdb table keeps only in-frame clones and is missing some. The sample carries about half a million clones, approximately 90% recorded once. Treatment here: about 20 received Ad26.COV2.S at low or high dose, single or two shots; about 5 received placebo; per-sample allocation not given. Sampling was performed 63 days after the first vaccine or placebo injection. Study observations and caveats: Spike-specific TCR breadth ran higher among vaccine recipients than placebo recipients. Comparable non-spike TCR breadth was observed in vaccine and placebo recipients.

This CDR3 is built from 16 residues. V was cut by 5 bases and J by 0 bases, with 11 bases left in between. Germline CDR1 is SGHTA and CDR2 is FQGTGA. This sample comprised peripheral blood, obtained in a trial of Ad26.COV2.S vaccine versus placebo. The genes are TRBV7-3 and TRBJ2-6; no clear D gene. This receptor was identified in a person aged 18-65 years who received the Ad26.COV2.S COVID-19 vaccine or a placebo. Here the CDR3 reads CASSLRWSSGANVLTF. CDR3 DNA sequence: TGTGCCAGCAGCCTTCGGTGGAGCTCTGGGGCCAACGTCCTGACTTTC.